These 13 T cell receptor beta chains were sequenced from one sample in a study of OX40 agonist ivuxolimab in advanced cancers. Libraries were prepared by immunoSEQ multiplex PCR; TCRdb keeps only in-frame clonotypes and omits some of them. This table holds around 13,000 clones, about three quarters found once. Sample: CD4+ or CD8+ T cells sorted from blood, taken in a trial of the OX40 agonist ivuxolimab. The receptors originated from an adult with an advanced solid tumor such as melanoma, head and neck, liver or kidney cancer.

J is TRBJ2-7 and V is TRBV7-8; 8 nucleotides agree with TRBD2. The germline V gene encodes CDR1 SGHVS and CDR2 FQNEAQ. V lost 2 bases and J lost 4; bases outside the gene matches: 4. This CDR3 spans 14 amino acids. CDR3 bases: TGTGCCAGCAGCTTATTCTCTAGCGGGTACGAGCAGTACTTC. Its translation is CASSLFSSGYEQYF.

This sequence joins TRBV5-1 and TRBJ2-5; 11 positions agree with TRBD2. After removal of 0 bases from V and 2 bases from J, the junction contained 6 bases not matched to a gene. The CDR3 length is 17 residues. Germline CDR1 SGHRS, CDR2 YFSETQ. The CDR3 reads CASSLGYRTSGQETQYF. The CDR3 DNA follows: TGCGCCAGCAGCTTGGGTTATAGGACTAGCGGGCAAGAGACCCAGTACTTC.

This clone was detected a few times. The chain carries TRBV27 and TRBJ2-3; 11 positions match TRBD1. After removal of 0 bases from V and 8 bases from J, the junction contained 10 bases not matched to a gene. CDR1 and CDR2 from the germline V gene are MNHEY and SMNVEV (reference sequence). The CDR3 is made up of 17 amino acids. Here the CDR3 reads CASSLSQLGQGVGTQYF. CDR3 coding DNA: TGTGCCAGCAGTTTATCGCAATTGGGACAGGGGGTTGGTACGCAGTATTTT.

The gene calls are TRBV7-5 and TRBJ2-7; TRBD2, the D gene given by the table, was not confirmed from the DNA. TRBV7-5 represents a pseudogene. There are 13 residues in the CDR3. The CDR3 DNA reads as TGTGCCAGCAGCCTGGAAGGGAGATCCGAGCAGTACTTC. Encoded protein: CASSLEGRSEQYF.

V usage is TRBV19 and J usage is TRBJ1-1; D remains ambiguous. CDR1 is LNHDA, CDR2 SQIVND, per germline (reference sequence). Trimming removed 1 base at V and 4 bases at J, with 13 bases between. The CDR3 runs 15 residues. CDR3 protein: CASSIAGLSATEAFF. CDR3 bases: TGTGCCAGTAGTATAGCGGGTCTCTCCGCCACTGAAGCTTTCTTT.

This chain links TRBV9 with TRBJ2-5, with TRBD2 as a possible D gene (6 bases). Germline CDR1 and CDR2: SGDLS and YYNGEE. This CDR3 contains 14 residues. The V end was cut by 1 base, the J end by 3 bases, with 10 bases between. The CDR3 DNA is TGTGCCAGCAGCGTAACGGGACTCGAAGAGACCCAGTACTTC. As protein: CASSVTGLEETQYF.

This clone was seen a single time. The rearrangement links TRBV27 to TRBJ2-7, with D possibly TRBD1 on 5 matching bases. Germline lookup yields CDR1 MNHEY and CDR2 SMNVEV (reference sequence). Deletions cut 2 bases from V and 5 bases from J, with 10 bases between. The CDR3 runs 13 residues. The CDR3 sequence: CASSLGREHEQYF. The CDR3 DNA reads as TGTGCCAGCAGTTTAGGCAGGGAACACGAGCAGTACTTC.

This clone was counted between two and nine times. The rearrangement links TRBV6-4 to TRBJ2-2, with D possibly being TRBD1 or TRBD2 (5 bases each). Trimming took off 0 bases at V and 6 bases at J, with 14 bases between the two ends. Per the germline V gene, CDR1 is MRHNA and CDR2 is SNTAGT. The CDR3 loop spans 16 amino acids. This CDR3 reads CASSDSRDAWAGELFF. Here the CDR3 DNA reads TGTGCCAGCAGTGACTCTCGGGACGCCTGGGCCGGGGAGCTGTTTTTT.

V is TRBV4-3 and J is TRBJ1-2; tentatively, D is TRBD1 (6 bases). From germline, CDR1 is LGHNA and CDR2 YSLEER. V gave up 3 bases and J gave up 2 bases, with 10 bases separating them. CDR3 length equals 14 residues. The CDR3: CASSQDSWNYGYTF. CDR3 coding DNA: TGCGCCAGCAGCCAGGACAGCTGGAACTATGGCTACACCTTC.

This clone has a handful of counts. The chain uses TRBV30 and TRBJ1-1; D might be TRBD1 (5 bases). Germline CDR1 is GTSNPN and CDR2 is SVGIG (reference sequence). CDR3 length: 15 residues. Trimming took off 4 bases at V and 3 bases at J, with 18 bases between the two ends. The CDR3 nucleotides are TGTGCCTGGAACCCGGGGGGACCATGGGACACTGAAGCTTTCTTT. Encoded protein: CAWNPGGPWDTEAFF.

V and J are TRBV29-1 and TRBJ2-7; 13 nucleotides agree with TRBD2. The germline gives CDR1 SQVTM, CDR2 ANQGSEA. This CDR3 is built from 14 residues. Trimming at V came to 3 bases and at J to 4 bases, leaving 3 bases not matched to a gene. CDR3 region: CSVDGLAGVYEQYF. Here the CDR3 DNA reads TGCAGCGTTGATGGACTAGCGGGAGTTTACGAGCAGTACTTC.

The CDR3 bases are TGCGCCAGCAGTGAGGAGGGGGACAGCTCCTACGAGCAGTACTTC. This gives the protein CASSEEGDSSYEQYF. This chain joins TRBV10-2 and TRBJ2-7; 7 bases match TRBD1. This CDR3 comprises 15 residues. Trimming removed 2 bases from V and 0 bases from J; junction bases left unmatched: 4. Per the germline V gene, CDR1 is WSHSY and CDR2 is SAAADI.

CDR3 loop: CASRDRGLVGYTF. The CDR3 nucleotides read TGTGCCAGCAGGGACAGGGGGCTTGTCGGCTACACCTTC. V and J are TRBV27 and TRBJ1-2; 11 bases map to TRBD1. Unmatched junction bases numbered 5, after V lost 6 bases and J lost 8 bases. This CDR3 spans 13 amino acids. The germline V gene encodes CDR1 MNHEY and CDR2 SMNVEV (reference sequence).